The 23 T cell receptor beta chains reported below all come from one sample, sequenced in a study of cytomegalovirus exposure and HLA in healthy donors. PCR used 60 Vbeta primers and 13 Jbeta primers. The assay was immunoSEQ multiplex PCR, and TCRdb's table has in-frame clones only and misses some. Among about 200,000 clones listed, 82% were seen once. Material for sequencing was PBMCs. Receptors were obtained from a woman between 18 and 29 years old in good health and CMV-seronegative.

The chain has TRBV19 and TRBJ2-1; no reliable D call. Germline-derived CDR1 and CDR2 are LNHDA and SQIVND (reference sequence). The CDR3 is 17 amino acids. V gave up 3 bases and J gave up 2 bases, with 17 bases separating them. The CDR3 loop is CASSIPIAVSPYNEQFF. In DNA, the CDR3 is TGTGCCAGTAGTATCCCAATTGCGGTGAGCCCCTACAATGAGCAGTTCTTC.

Details on this clone: One junction end does not reproduce the germline sequence, and a read error may be involved. The rearrangement links TRBV7-9 to TRBJ1-5; 7 nucleotides align to TRBD1. This CDR3 is 16 amino acids long. Germline CDR1 is SEHNR and CDR2 is FQNEAQ (reference sequence). The CDR3, as DNA: TGTTCCAGCAGCCTTGGCGAGGGGGCAGGCAATCAGCCCCAGCATTTT. It codes for CSSSLGEGAGNQPQHF.

The rearrangement joins TRBV7-2 to TRBJ2-1; D unresolved. Germline-derived CDR1 and CDR2 are SGHTA and FQGNSA. V was pared by 6 bases and J by 10 bases, with 16 bases between. CDR3 size: 13 residues. CDR3 DNA sequence: TGTGCCAGCAGATCGCCCTCGTCGGTAGAGCAGTTCTTC. Amino acid sequence: CASRSPSSVEQFF.

The V and J genes are TRBV4-3 and TRBJ1-2; 7 bases are shared with TRBD1. V trimming: 6 bases; J trimming: 0 bases; junction bases outside the gene matches: 4. CDR1 is LGHNA and CDR2 is YSLEER in the germline V gene. The CDR3 spans 14 residues. CDR3 protein: CASRATGSNYGYTF. The CDR3 DNA follows: TGCGCCAGCAGAGCGACAGGGTCTAACTATGGCTACACCTTC.

The genes are TRBV11-2 and TRBJ1-2, with 7 bases matching TRBD1. Germline-derived CDR1 and CDR2 are SGHAT and FQNNGV. V dropped 2 bases and J dropped 7; count of bases not matched to a gene: 7. The CDR3 has 14 residues. Here the CDR3 DNA reads TGTGCCAGCAGCTTACTTGACAGGGCAAGTGGCTACACCTTC. This gives the protein CASSLLDRASGYTF.

The V and J genes are TRBV10-1 and TRBJ1-1; D is unclear. The CDR3 consists of 12 residues. The germline V gene has CDR1 WNHNN and CDR2 SYGVQD (reference sequence). V lost 7 bases and J lost 3, with 9 bases in between. The CDR3 sequence is CASTQVYTEAFF. In DNA form, the CDR3 reads TGCGCCAGCACCCAGGTTTACACTGAAGCTTTCTTT.

The CDR3 coding sequence is TGTGCCAGCTCTCCAGACAAGAACACCGGGGAGCTGTTTTTT. Protein product: CASSPDKNTGELFF. The chain uses TRBV18 and TRBJ2-2; D gene unclear. V dropped 6 bases and J dropped 1 base, with 9 bases sitting between them. Germline lookup yields CDR1 KGHSH and CDR2 LQKENI. The CDR3 loop spans 14 amino acids.

V and J are TRBV10-1 and TRBJ1-3; D not certain. The CDR3 sequence is 13 residues long. Germline V lookup: CDR1 WNHNN, CDR2 SYGVQD (reference sequence). V was shortened by 5 bases and J by 0 bases, with 5 bases between the two germline ends. The CDR3 nucleotides are TGCGCCAGCAGTCCGTCCTCTGGAAACACCATATATTTT. Its translation is CASSPSSGNTIYF.

The chain has TRBV30 and TRBJ2-4; maybe TRBD1 (6 bases). Trimming left V 0 bases short and J 10 bases short, with 10 bases between. From germline, CDR1 is GTSNPN and CDR2 SVGIG (reference sequence). There are 12 residues in the CDR3. CDR3 sequence reads: CAWSVSQGIQYF. The CDR3 DNA reads as TGTGCCTGGAGTGTAAGCCAGGGGATTCAGTACTTC.

The gene calls are TRBV9 and TRBJ2-7, with D tentatively TRBD1 (6 bases). With 0 bases removed from V and 4 bases from J, the gap between germline ends came to 17 bases. This CDR3 spans 16 amino acids. Germline V gene sequence: CDR1 SGDLS, CDR2 YYNGEE. The CDR3 DNA reads TGTGCCAGCAGCGTAGGTCCCCGGACAGACAGATACGAGCAGTACTTC. Residues: CASSVGPRTDRYEQYF.

The chain joins TRBV11-3 to TRBJ2-7; 8 bases map to TRBD1. Germline V lookup: CDR1 SGHNT, CDR2 YENEEA. The CDR3 loop spans 16 amino acids. The ends lost 4 bases at V and 2 bases at J; junction bases unmatched: 10. The chain's CDR3 is CASSSRTGRIPYEQYV. Written as DNA, the CDR3 is TGTGCCAGCAGCTCCCGGACAGGGCGAATCCCCTACGAGCAGTACGTC.

This clone was observed a single time. The J gene is TRBJ2-5, the V gene TRBV18; 7 nucleotides line up with TRBD1. V gave up 4 bases and J gave up 3 bases; unmatched junction bases: 2. Germline V CDR1 and CDR2: KGHSH, LQKENI. The CDR3 runs 13 residues. CDR3 DNA: TGTGCCAGCTCACGGGACAGAAAAGAGACCCAGTACTTC. Translating it yields CASSRDRKETQYF.

In this sample, this clone turned up a few times. The rearrangement uses TRBV2 and TRBJ2-2; possible D gene TRBD1, 5 bases. The V and J ends lost 8 bases and 5 bases respectively, with 12 bases between them. Germline V gene lookup returns CDR1 SNHLY and CDR2 FYNNEI. The CDR3 extends over 13 amino acids. The CDR3 DNA follows: TGTGCCAGCGTCCGGCAGGGTACCGGGGAGCTGTTTTTT. Its translation: CASVRQGTGELFF.

The chain is built from TRBV27 and TRBJ1-1, with a tentative D call TRBD1 (6 bases). V lost 3 bases to trimming and J lost 0 bases, with 11 bases between them. The length of the CDR3 is 15 residues. CDR1 and CDR2 (germline): MNHEY, SMNVEV (reference sequence). This chain's CDR3 is CASSFHRELNTEAFF. CDR3 in DNA: TGTGCCAGCAGTTTCCACAGGGAGTTGAACACTGAAGCTTTCTTT.

The chain links TRBV4-3 to TRBJ2-1; the D is unclear. Germline V gives CDR1 LGHNA, CDR2 YSLEER. Trimming cost V 1 base and J 5 bases, with 3 bases left between them. The CDR3 is made up of 12 amino acids. CDR3 DNA: TGCGCCAGCAGCCAAGCGGACAATGAGCAGTTCTTC. This translates into CASSQADNEQFF.

The chain couples TRBV9 to TRBJ1-2, with 7 bases fitting TRBD1. Germline lookup yields CDR1 SGDLS and CDR2 YYNGEE. This CDR3 spans 15 amino acids. V was pared by 3 bases and J by 3 bases, with 8 bases of the junction left unmatched. CDR3: CASSAGQPGDYGYTF. Here the CDR3 DNA reads TGTGCCAGCAGCGCGGGACAGCCAGGGGACTATGGCTACACCTTC.

The chain's CDR3 is CASSLALGGDETQYF. The CDR3 DNA reads TGCGCCAGCAGCTTGGCCCTAGGGGGTGATGAGACCCAGTACTTC. The genes are TRBV5-1 and TRBJ2-5; D possibly corresponds to TRBD1 (6 bases). CDR3 length equals 15 residues. V shed 0 bases and J shed 5 bases, with 14 bases lying between them. CDR1 is SGHRS, CDR2 YFSETQ, per germline.

The chain has TRBV6-6 and TRBJ1-2, with 8 bases identical to TRBD1. The V segment lost 6 bases and the J segment 8 bases; nucleotides outside the gene matches: 5. The CDR3 is 12 amino acids. The germline V gene encodes CDR1 MNHNY and CDR2 SVGAGI (reference sequence). CDR3 coding DNA: TGTGCCAGCAGGGGGGGGACAGGCGGCTACACCTTC. It translates to CASRGGTGGYTF.

This chain uses TRBV5-1 with TRBJ1-1, with 11 positions matching TRBD1. This CDR3 has 16 residues. The V gene's germline CDR1 is SGHRS and CDR2 YFSETQ. V gave up 4 bases and J gave up 4 bases; unmatched junction bases: 9. CDR3 DNA sequence: TGCGCCAGCAGCCCGGGACAGGGGGTTGGGAGCACTGAAGCTTTCTTT. Translating it yields CASSPGQGVGSTEAFF.

This chain joins TRBV10-1 and TRBJ2-7, with 7 nucleotides matching TRBD1. CDR1 WNHNN and CDR2 SYGVQD come from the germline V gene (reference sequence). V lost 6 bases to trimming and J lost 3 bases; unmatched junction nucleotides: 11. The CDR3 covers 15 residues. The chain's CDR3 is CASRFRGPLGYEQYF. The CDR3 nucleotides are TGCGCCAGCAGATTTAGGGGGCCCCTGGGCTACGAGCAGTACTTC.

The V gene is TRBV28, the J gene TRBJ1-2; D is uncertain. Deletions cut 5 bases from V and 4 bases from J, with 11 bases between. CDR3 size: 13 residues. Germline values: CDR1 MDHEN, CDR2 SYDVKM. The CDR3 loop is CASSTFAGYGYTF. The CDR3 DNA is TGTGCCAGCAGTACCTTCGCCGGCTATGGCTACACCTTC.

This clone was recorded a few times. The chain uses TRBV27 and TRBJ2-3; D is undetermined. Trimming left V 10 bases short and J 4 bases short, with 9 bases between. Germline CDR1 MNHEY, CDR2 SMNVEV (reference sequence). CDR3 length equals 11 residues. The CDR3 loop reads CANVAPDTQYF. The CDR3 DNA is TGTGCCAACGTAGCCCCAGATACGCAGTATTTT.

This clone came up a few times. The V and J genes are TRBV7-9 and TRBJ2-3, with TRBD2 identical over 14 bases. The V gene end was trimmed by 4 bases and the J gene end by 6 bases; junction bases not matched to a gene: 3. The CDR3 is 15 residues long. Germline-derived CDR1 and CDR2 are SEHNR and FQNEAQ (reference sequence). CDR3 sequence: CASSSRLAGGDTQYF. CDR3 bases: TGTGCCAGCAGCTCCCGACTAGCGGGAGGGGATACGCAGTATTTT.